The 32 T cell receptor beta chains below were found in one sample sequenced in a study of metastatic and nonmetastatic thyroid tumors. TCRdb reprocessed the PCR reads using MiXCR. The sample includes about 82,000 clones, 12% of them seen just once. Thyroid surgery took place with no prior treatment in any patient. Input material: tumor tissue. The receptors originated from a female donor with papillary thyroid cancer or a benign thyroid nodule (not recorded which). Some clones in this sample may be carry-over from other donors' samples.

This clone was seen many times. The chain combines TRBV5-1 with TRBJ1-1; D possibly corresponds to TRBD1 (5 bases). CDR1 and CDR2 from the germline V gene are SGHRS and YFSETQ. Deletions cut 0 bases from V and 6 bases from J, with 12 bases between. CDR3 length: 14 amino acids. The CDR3, as DNA: TGCGCCAGCAGCTTGGTAGGGGATGTCGCTGAAGCTTTCTTT. It yields the protein CASSLVGDVAEAFF. The complete variable domain, with remaining parts taken from reference TRBV5-1 and TRBJ1-1, reads KAGVTQTPRYLIKTRGQQVTLSCSPISGHRSVSWYQQTPGQGLQFLFEYFSETQRNKGNFPGRFSGRQFSNSRSEMNVSTLELGDSALYLCASSLVGDVAEAFFGQGTRLTVV.

This clone appeared many times. The J gene is TRBJ1-2, the V gene TRBV28; D gene unclear. The germline gives CDR1 MDHEN, CDR2 SYDVKM. This CDR3 comprises 14 residues. V gave up 3 bases and J gave up 1 base, with 9 bases separating them. DNA of the CDR3: TGTGCCAGCAGTTTGGGCAGTTTTAACTATGGCTACACCTTC. Encoded protein: CASSLGSFNYGYTF.

Concerning this clone: One base away lies a much larger clone, so this may be a sequencing read error. This rearrangement joins TRBV2 to TRBJ1-2; D is possibly TRBD1 (5 bases). The germline gives CDR1 SNHLY, CDR2 FYNNEI. This CDR3 spans 12 amino acids. CDR3: CANSAQGSDYTF. CDR3 DNA: TGTGCCAACAGTGCTCAGGGTTCGGACTACACCTTC.

The table lists this clone with many counts. The V and J genes are TRBV7-3 and TRBJ2-1, with a tentative D call TRBD1 (6 bases). Trimming left V 5 bases short and J 8 bases short, with 13 bases between. This CDR3 contains 13 residues. Germline V gives CDR1 SGHTA, CDR2 FQGTGA. CDR3 region: CASSRHGGDEQFF. Written as DNA, the CDR3 is TGTGCCAGCAGCCGCCATGGGGGCGATGAGCAGTTCTTC.

This clone has a handful of counts. Given a much more abundant clone one base away, this may be a read error. This sequence joins TRBV6-5 and TRBJ1-2, with D uncertain. Trimming took off 4 bases at V and 10 bases at J, with 13 bases between the two ends. This CDR3 is built from 12 residues. In germline, CDR1 is MNHEY, CDR2 SVGAGI. The CDR3 sequence: CASSFEEGVYTF. DNA of the CDR3: TGTGCCAGCAGTTTCGAGGAGGGTGTCTACACCTTC.

Ten or more counts support this clone. This rearrangement joins TRBV30 to TRBJ2-1, with TRBD2 matching over 9 bases. The CDR3 is made up of 14 amino acids. V lost 8 bases and J lost 9; bases outside the gene matches: 14. Per germline, CDR1 GTSNPN and CDR2 SVGIG (reference sequence). The CDR3 bases are TGTGCCGCCCGGGATAGCGGGAGATCGGGTGAGCAGTTCTTC. This gives the protein CAARDSGRSGEQFF.

Concerning this clone: Just one base apart from a much larger clone, this may be a read error. The identical CDR3 is also encoded by other nucleotide sequences in the sample. V usage is TRBV6-1 and J usage is TRBJ2-1, with D possibly matching TRBD1 (5 bases). V shed 3 bases and J shed 7 bases, with 7 bases lying between them. Germline CDR1 is MNHNS and CDR2 is SASEGT. This CDR3 spans 12 amino acids. The CDR3 DNA is TGTGCCAGCAGTGACAGGGCTAATGAGCAGTTCTTC. This encodes CASSDRANEQFF.

This clone has ten or more counts. This chain uses TRBV4-2 with TRBJ2-2; perhaps TRBD2 as D (6 bases). In germline, CDR1 is LGHNA, CDR2 YNFKEQ. V was pared by 0 bases and J by 2 bases, with 13 bases between. The length of the CDR3 is 17 residues. The DNA of the CDR3 is TGTGCCAGCAGCCAAGATAAAGGGCGGGGAAACACCGGGGAGCTGTTTTTT. Translation gives CASSQDKGRGNTGELFF.

This clone showed up many times. This rearrangement joins TRBV11-3 to TRBJ2-7; the D gene is possibly TRBD2 (5 bases). V was trimmed by 2 bases and J by 7 bases, leaving 15 bases between them. The CDR3 spans 14 residues. Germline values: CDR1 SGHNT, CDR2 YENEEA. The CDR3 is CASSLISFTGEQYF. The CDR3 DNA reads TGTGCCAGCAGCTTAATTTCCTTCACGGGGGAGCAGTACTTC.

Details on this clone: This may be a read error, as it is one base from a much larger clone. The chain recombines TRBV12-3 or TRBV12-4 with TRBJ2-3; 9 nucleotides agree with TRBD1. This CDR3 comprises 15 residues. CDR3 in DNA: TGTGAGCGGACAGGGGAGTCAGGAGGGGCAAATACGCAGTATTTT. Its translation is CERTGESGGANTQYF.

This clone was seen repeatedly, ten times or more. The chain couples TRBV27 to TRBJ1-2; TRBD1 might be the D (6 bases). The CDR3 covers 13 residues. Germline V gene sequence: CDR1 MNHEY, CDR2 SMNVEV (reference sequence). V dropped 4 bases and J dropped 5 bases, with 11 bases sitting between them. CDR3 residues: CASSSTGSYGYTF. CDR3 DNA: TGTGCCAGCAGTTCAACAGGGAGTTATGGCTACACCTTC.

The V gene is TRBV6-5, the J gene TRBJ2-7; no definite D call. The CDR3 covers 12 residues. Germline-derived CDR1 and CDR2 are MNHEY and SVGAGI. Trimming pared 8 bases from V and 7 bases from J, leaving 15 bases between. The CDR3 DNA follows: TGTGCCAGCCGTTTGTTTAAAGGGGAGCAGTACTTC. Amino acids: CASRLFKGEQYF.

Many counts were recorded for this clone. The chain is built from TRBV6-1 and TRBJ2-7, with 10 nucleotides matching TRBD1. The CDR3 contains 16 residues. The J segment lost 5 bases and the V segment lost 6 bases, leaving 13 bases of the junction unmatched. Germline V gene data show CDR1 as MNHNS and CDR2 as SASEGT. The CDR3 here is CASRFDRDRGKDEQYF. The CDR3, as DNA: TGTGCCAGCAGATTCGACCGGGACAGGGGAAAGGACGAGCAGTACTTC.

V and J are TRBV7-3 and TRBJ2-1; 13 bases align to TRBD2. Germline V lookup: CDR1 SGHTA, CDR2 FQGTGA. The V and J ends lost 1 base and 6 bases, in that order; junction bases with no gene match: 12. This CDR3 region has 19 residues. The CDR3 DNA follows: TGTGCCAGCAGCTTAATTATCCTAGGCCGACTAGCGGGAGGCAATGAGCAGTTCTTC. This encodes CASSLIILGRLAGGNEQFF. Full variable domain (remainder filled in from reference TRBV7-3 and TRBJ2-1): GAGVSQTPSNKVTEKGKYVELRCDPISGHTALYWYRQSLGQGPEFLIYFQGTGAADDSGLPNDRFFAVRPEGSVSTLKIQRTERGDSAVYLCASSLIILGRLAGGNEQFFGPGTRLTVL.

This clone was found many times. The V and J genes are TRBV20-1 and TRBJ2-3, with TRBD2 as a possible D gene (6 bases). Germline CDR1 is DFQATT and CDR2 is SNEGSKA (reference sequence). This CDR3 comprises 16 residues. V lost 3 bases and J 2 bases, leaving 18 bases between the germline ends. The CDR3 region is CSASVSGGPATDTQYF. Written as DNA, the CDR3 is TGCAGTGCTAGTGTATCTGGAGGGCCCGCCACAGATACGCAGTATTTT.

This clone came up a few times. The J gene is TRBJ2-4, the V gene TRBV29-1; 15 bases map to TRBD2. V dropped 0 bases and J dropped 7; count of bases not matched to a gene: 4. The CDR3 has 16 residues. The V gene's germline CDR1 is SQVTM and CDR2 ANQGSEA. CDR3 nucleotide sequence: TGCAGCGTTGAAGATAGGACTAGCGGGAGGGGGAACATTCAGTACTTC. It translates to CSVEDRTSGRGNIQYF.

This clone was detected many times. CDR3 nucleotide sequence: TGCAGTGCTAGATCTTATAGGGGCCATAATGAGCAGTTCTTC. Protein: CSARSYRGHNEQFF. The chain uses TRBV20-1 and TRBJ2-1; a possible D gene is TRBD1 (5 bases). Germline V gene data show CDR1 as DFQATT and CDR2 as SNEGSKA (reference sequence). V dropped 2 bases and J dropped 7 bases, with 15 bases sitting between them. The CDR3 has 14 residues.

There are a few counts of this clone. Since a much larger clone is just one base distant, this may be a read error. J is TRBJ2-3 and V is TRBV12-5; 7 bases align to TRBD1. The CDR3 has 14 amino acids. Germline values: CDR1 LGHNT, CDR2 FRNRAP. The CDR3 sequence is CASGPQGYTYTQYF. The CDR3 DNA reads as TGTGCTAGTGGACCACAGGGGTACACATATACGCAGTATTTT. The variable domain in full, completed from reference TRBV12-5 and TRBJ2-3, reads DARVTQTPRHKVTEMGQEVTMRCQPILGHNTVFWYRQTMMQGLELLAYFRNRAPLDDSGMPKDRFSAEMPDATLATLKIQPSEPRDSAVYFCASGPQGYTYTQYFGPGTRLTVL.

The chain is built from TRBV9 and TRBJ2-3; TRBD2 matches 11 bases. This CDR3 region has 16 residues. Germline V lookup: CDR1 SGDLS, CDR2 YYNGEE. V was pared by 3 bases and J by 4 bases, with 7 bases of the junction left unmatched. The CDR3 loop reads CASSALAGGPADTQYF. The CDR3 DNA sequence: TGTGCCAGCAGCGCATTAGCGGGAGGGCCGGCAGATACGCAGTATTTT.

A word on this clone: A much bigger clone sits one base away, suggesting this may be a read error. The chain recombines TRBV9 with TRBJ2-3; D gene ambiguous. This CDR3 spans 13 amino acids. In germline, CDR1 is SGDLS, CDR2 YYNGEE. The CDR3 nucleotides are TGTGTCAGCAGCGTAAGGTTTACAGATACGCAGTATTTT. It specifies CVSSVRFTDTQYF.

There are many counts of this clone. The chain links TRBV20-1 to TRBJ1-5, with TRBD1 as a possible D gene (6 bases). CDR1 is DFQATT and CDR2 is SNEGSKA in the germline V gene (reference sequence). This CDR3 is 15 amino acids long. The V end lost 0 bases, the J end lost 1 base, and 10 bases lay between the germline ends. CDR3 sequence reads: CSAREWTASNQPQHF. The DNA of the CDR3 is TGCAGTGCTAGAGAGTGGACAGCCAGCAATCAGCCCCAGCATTTT.

Ten or more counts support this clone. The chain is built from TRBV7-8 and TRBJ1-2, with 7 bases matching TRBD1. Germline V gives CDR1 SGHVS, CDR2 FQNEAQ. V shed 5 bases, J shed 4 bases, and the junction held 13 bases outside the gene matches. The CDR3 loop spans 16 amino acids. Written as DNA, the CDR3 is TGTGCCAGCAGCATCTTAACAGGGGAAGGTCTCTATGGCTACACCTTC. Residues: CASSILTGEGLYGYTF.

In DNA, the CDR3 is TGTGCCAGCAGCCACATGGGACGCTCGGGTTACGAGCAGTACTTC. Translating it yields CASSHMGRSGYEQYF. This chain connects TRBV3-1 to TRBJ2-7; D may match TRBD1 or TRBD2 (5 bases each). The ends were cut back, 3 bases at V and 4 bases at J, with 16 bases in the middle. The CDR3 totals 15 residues. Germline V lookup: CDR1 LGHDT, CDR2 YNNKEL (reference sequence).

In this sample, this clone turned up many times. The chain employs TRBV19 and TRBJ2-4; 11 positions agree with TRBD2. CDR3 length: 17 residues. V shed 6 bases and J 1 base; nucleotides not matched to a gene: 8. Germline CDR1 and CDR2: LNHDA and SQIVND (reference sequence). The CDR3 spells CASSPGLAEKAKNIQYF. The CDR3 DNA sequence: TGTGCCAGTAGCCCGGGACTAGCGGAGAAGGCCAAAAACATTCAGTACTTC. The complete variable domain, with remaining parts taken from reference TRBV19 and TRBJ2-4, reads DGGITQSPKYLFRKEGQNVTLSCEQNLNHDAMYWYRQDPGQGLRLIYYSQIVNDFQKGDIAEGYSVSREKKESFPLTVTSAQKNPTAFYLCASSPGLAEKAKNIQYFGAGTRLSVL.

In this sample, this clone turned up a few times. A much larger clone differs from this one at a single base, so this may be a read error. The chain recombines TRBV24-1 with TRBJ2-3; 9 bases are a match to TRBD2. Looked up from germline, CDR1 is KGHDR and CDR2 is SFDVKD. The CDR3 extends over 16 amino acids. CDR3 loop: CAASDLGREGLYTQYF. The DNA of the CDR3 is TGTGCCGCCAGTGATTTAGGGCGGGAGGGCCTATATACGCAGTATTTT.

At least ten counts were recorded for this clone. The chain uses TRBV28 and TRBJ1-4; D unresolved. Trimming removed 4 bases from V and 8 bases from J, with 20 bases in between. The germline V gene has CDR1 MDHEN and CDR2 SYDVKM. The CDR3 totals 16 residues. For the CDR3, the DNA is TGTGCCAGCAGTTCCCTCCGACTCCTAAGACGGGAAAAACTGTTTTTT. This codes for CASSSLRLLRREKLFF.

On this clone itself: Possible read error: a much larger clone is one base away. V gene TRBV28 combines with J gene TRBJ1-1, with a possible D match to TRBD1 (5 bases). CDR3 size: 11 residues. The V end lost 9 bases, the J end lost 6 bases, and 11 bases lay between the germline ends. From germline, CDR1 is MDHEN and CDR2 SYDVKM. The CDR3 protein is CARRGRPEAFF. The DNA of the CDR3 is TGTGCCAGACGGGGACGGCCTGAAGCTTTCTTT. Full variable domain (missing parts from reference TRBV28 and TRBJ1-1): DVKVTQSSRYLVKRTGEKVFLECVQDMDHENMFWYRQDPGLGLRLIYFSYDVKMKEKGDIPEGYSVSREKKERFSLILESASTNQTSMYLCARRGRPEAFFGQGTRLTVV.

This clone has a handful of counts. This clone may be a read error of a much larger clone one base away. Other DNA sequences in this specimen translate into the identical CDR3. The chain links TRBV28 to TRBJ2-3, with D unclear. Germline V gene data show CDR1 as MDHEN and CDR2 as SYDVKM. The CDR3 is 16 residues long. V was pared by 5 bases and J by 0 bases, with 15 bases between. The CDR3 here is CASSQFLGPSTDTQYF. The CDR3 DNA is TGTGCCAGCAGTCAGTTCCTTGGGCCCAGCACAGATACGCAGTATTTT.

This clone was counted ten times or more. The chain has TRBV5-1 and TRBJ1-2; TRBD1 aligns across 7 bases. Germline trimming cut 7 bases from V and 6 bases from J; bases unmatched to any gene: 9. CDR1 and CDR2 from the germline V gene are SGHRS and YFSETQ. The CDR3 is made up of 13 amino acids. CDR3: CASRRQGSDGYTF. CDR3 nucleotide sequence: TGCGCCAGCCGAAGACAGGGCTCAGATGGCTACACCTTC. The full variable domain, rest sourced from reference TRBV5-1 and TRBJ1-2, is KAGVTQTPRYLIKTRGQQVTLSCSPISGHRSVSWYQQTPGQGLQFLFEYFSETQRNKGNFPGRFSGRQFSNSRSEMNVSTLELGDSALYLCASRRQGSDGYTFGSGTRLTVV.

This clone has ten or more counts. No conserved phenylalanine or tryptophan ends this CDR3, so it is likely a read error. This sequence joins TRBV5-1 and TRBJ2-3, with D maybe TRBD2 (6 bases). V lost 2 bases to trimming and J lost 1 base, with 11 bases between them. The CDR3 has 15 residues. Germline-derived CDR1 and CDR2 are SGHRS and YFSETQ. The CDR3 DNA reads TGCGCCAGCAGCTTAGGTGGCGGGGGCACAGATACGCAGTATCTT. It encodes CASSLGGGGTDTQYL.

This clone has at least ten counts. J is TRBJ2-3 and V is TRBV20-1, with 14 bases fitting TRBD2. The CDR3 spans 14 residues. Per germline, CDR1 DFQATT and CDR2 SNEGSKA (reference sequence). The V and J ends lost 6 bases and 4 bases, in that order; junction bases with no gene match: 3. CDR3 bases: TGCAGTGCGGCGACTAGCGGGAGGGCAGATACGCAGTATTTT. It is translated as CSAATSGRADTQYF.

This clone was detected only a few times. A much bigger clone sits one base away, suggesting this may be a read error. This sample includes further DNA sequences coding for the same CDR3. The J gene is TRBJ2-1, the V gene TRBV7-3; tentatively, D is TRBD1 (6 bases). Germline CDR1 is SGHTA and CDR2 is FQGTGA. The V end was cut by 2 bases, the J end by 9 bases, with 20 bases between. The CDR3 consists of 16 residues. CDR3: CASSLGRTTGLGEQFF. In DNA form, the CDR3 reads TGTGCCAGCAGCTTAGGAAGAACTACAGGGTTGGGTGAGCAGTTCTTC.